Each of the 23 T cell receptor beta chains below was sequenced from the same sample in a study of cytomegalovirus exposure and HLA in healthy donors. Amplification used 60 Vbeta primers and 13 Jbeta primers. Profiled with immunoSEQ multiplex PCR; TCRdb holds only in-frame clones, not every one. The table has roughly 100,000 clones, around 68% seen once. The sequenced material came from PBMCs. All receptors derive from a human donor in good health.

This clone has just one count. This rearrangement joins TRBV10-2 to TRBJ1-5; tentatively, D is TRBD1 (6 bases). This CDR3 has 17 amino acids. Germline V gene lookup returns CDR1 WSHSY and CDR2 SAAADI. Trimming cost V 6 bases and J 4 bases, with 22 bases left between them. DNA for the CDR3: TGCGCCAGCAGCGATTGGAACGCAGGGGACGGGAATCAGCCCCAGCATTTT. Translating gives CASSDWNAGDGNQPQHF.

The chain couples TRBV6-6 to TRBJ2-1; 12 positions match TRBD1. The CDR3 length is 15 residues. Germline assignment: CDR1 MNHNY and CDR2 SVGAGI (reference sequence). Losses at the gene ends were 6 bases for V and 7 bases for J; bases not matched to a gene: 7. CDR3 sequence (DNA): TGTGCCAGCAGCTCCGGGACAGGGGGCACGAATGAGCAGTTCTTC. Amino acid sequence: CASSSGTGGTNEQFF.

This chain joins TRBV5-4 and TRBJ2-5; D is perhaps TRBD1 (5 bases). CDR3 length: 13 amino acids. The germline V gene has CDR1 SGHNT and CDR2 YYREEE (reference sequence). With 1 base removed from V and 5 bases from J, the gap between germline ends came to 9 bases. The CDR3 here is CASSLTGRETQYF. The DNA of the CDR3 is TGTGCCAGCAGCTTGACAGGCAGGGAGACCCAGTACTTC.

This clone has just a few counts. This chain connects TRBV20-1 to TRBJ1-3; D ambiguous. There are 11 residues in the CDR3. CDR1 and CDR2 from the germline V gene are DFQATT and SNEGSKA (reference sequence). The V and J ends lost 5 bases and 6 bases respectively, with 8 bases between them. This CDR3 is CSAPVQNTIYF. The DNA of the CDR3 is TGCAGTGCTCCGGTCCAAAACACCATATATTTT.

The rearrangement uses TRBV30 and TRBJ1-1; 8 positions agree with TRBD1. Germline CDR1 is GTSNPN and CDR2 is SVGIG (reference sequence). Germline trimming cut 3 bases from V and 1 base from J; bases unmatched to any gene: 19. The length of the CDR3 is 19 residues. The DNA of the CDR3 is TGTGCCTGGAGGGTACATAGGAAGGTAACAGGGGGTCGGAACACTGAAGCTTTCTTT. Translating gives CAWRVHRKVTGGRNTEAFF.

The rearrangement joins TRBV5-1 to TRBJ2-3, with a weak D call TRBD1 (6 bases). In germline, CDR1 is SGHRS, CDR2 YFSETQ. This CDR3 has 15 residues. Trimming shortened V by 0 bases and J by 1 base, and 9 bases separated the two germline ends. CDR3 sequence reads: CASSLAGQRTDTQYF. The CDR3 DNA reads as TGCGCCAGCAGCTTGGCCGGACAGCGCACAGATACGCAGTATTTT.

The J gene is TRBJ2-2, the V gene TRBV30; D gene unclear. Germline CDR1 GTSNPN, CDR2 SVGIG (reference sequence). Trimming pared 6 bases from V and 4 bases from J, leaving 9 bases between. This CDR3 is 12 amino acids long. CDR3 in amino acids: CACPTATGELFF. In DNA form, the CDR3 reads TGTGCCTGCCCTACTGCCACCGGGGAGCTGTTTTTT.

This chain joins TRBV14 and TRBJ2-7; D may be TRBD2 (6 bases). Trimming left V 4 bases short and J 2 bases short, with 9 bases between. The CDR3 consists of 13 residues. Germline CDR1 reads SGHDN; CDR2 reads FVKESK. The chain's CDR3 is CASSRDFAYEQYF. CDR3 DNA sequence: TGTGCCAGCAGCCGGGACTTTGCCTACGAGCAGTACTTC.

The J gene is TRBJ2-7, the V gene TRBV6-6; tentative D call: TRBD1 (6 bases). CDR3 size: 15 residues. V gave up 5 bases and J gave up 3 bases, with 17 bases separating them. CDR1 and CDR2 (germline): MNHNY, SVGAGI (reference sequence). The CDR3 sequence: CASSPTGFGDYEQYF. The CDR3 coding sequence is TGTGCCAGCAGTCCAACAGGGTTTGGGGACTACGAGCAGTACTTC.

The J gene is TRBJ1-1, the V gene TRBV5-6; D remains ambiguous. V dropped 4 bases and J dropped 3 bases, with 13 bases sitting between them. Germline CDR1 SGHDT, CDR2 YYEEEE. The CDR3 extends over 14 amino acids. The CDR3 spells CASSRLAQDTEAFF. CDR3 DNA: TGTGCCAGCAGCCGCCTGGCGCAGGACACTGAAGCTTTCTTT.

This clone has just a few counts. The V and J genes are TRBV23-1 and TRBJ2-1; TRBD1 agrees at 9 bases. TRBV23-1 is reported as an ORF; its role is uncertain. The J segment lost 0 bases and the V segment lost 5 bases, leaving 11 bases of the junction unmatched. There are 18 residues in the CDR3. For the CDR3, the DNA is TGCGCCAGCAGTATGGACAGGGGAGAGTGGGCCTCCTACAATGAGCAGTTCTTC. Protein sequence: CASSMDRGEWASYNEQFF.

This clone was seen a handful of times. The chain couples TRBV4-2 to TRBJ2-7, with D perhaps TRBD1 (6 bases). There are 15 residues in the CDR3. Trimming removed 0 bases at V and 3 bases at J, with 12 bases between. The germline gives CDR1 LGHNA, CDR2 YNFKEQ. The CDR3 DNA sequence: TGTGCCAGCAGCCAAGATCAAGGGACACACTACGAGCAGTACTTC. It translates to CASSQDQGTHYEQYF.

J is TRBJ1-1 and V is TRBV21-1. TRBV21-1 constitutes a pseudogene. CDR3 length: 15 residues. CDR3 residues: CASSVWGGFYTEAFF. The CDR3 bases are TGTGCCAGCAGCGTTTGGGGGGGGTTTTACACTGAAGCTTTCTTT.

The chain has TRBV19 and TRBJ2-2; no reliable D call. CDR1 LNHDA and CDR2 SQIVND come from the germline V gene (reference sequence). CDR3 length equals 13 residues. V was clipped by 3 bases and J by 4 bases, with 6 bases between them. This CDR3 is CASSMMSTGELFF. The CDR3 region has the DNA TGTGCCAGTAGTATGATGAGCACCGGGGAGCTGTTTTTT.

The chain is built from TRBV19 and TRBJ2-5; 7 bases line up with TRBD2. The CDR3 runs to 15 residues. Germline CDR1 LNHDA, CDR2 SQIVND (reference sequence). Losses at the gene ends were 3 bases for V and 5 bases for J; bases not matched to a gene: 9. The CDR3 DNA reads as TGTGCCAGTAGTATCGGTTCCATGGGGGGGGAGACCCAGTACTTC. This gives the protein CASSIGSMGGETQYF.

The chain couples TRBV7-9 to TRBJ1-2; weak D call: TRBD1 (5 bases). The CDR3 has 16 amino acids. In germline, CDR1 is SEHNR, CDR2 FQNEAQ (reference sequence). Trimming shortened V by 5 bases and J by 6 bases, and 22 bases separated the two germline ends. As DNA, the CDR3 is TGTGCCAGCAGCCAGCGGTCCAGGGAGGAGGTAGATGGCTACACCTTC. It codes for CASSQRSREEVDGYTF.

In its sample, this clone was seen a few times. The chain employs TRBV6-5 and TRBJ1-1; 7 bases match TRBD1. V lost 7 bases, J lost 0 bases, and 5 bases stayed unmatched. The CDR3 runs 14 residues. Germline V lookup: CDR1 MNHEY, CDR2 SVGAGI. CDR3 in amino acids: CASNAGTVNTEAFF. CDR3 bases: TGTGCCAGCAACGCCGGGACAGTGAACACTGAAGCTTTCTTT.

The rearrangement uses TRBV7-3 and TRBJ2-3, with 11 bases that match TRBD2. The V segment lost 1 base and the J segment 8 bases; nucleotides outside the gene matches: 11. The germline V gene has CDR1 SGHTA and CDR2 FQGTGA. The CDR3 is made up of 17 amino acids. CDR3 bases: TGTGCCAGCAGCTTAAATTTGGTAGCGGGAGGGCCTGGTACGCAGTATTTT. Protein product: CASSLNLVAGGPGTQYF.

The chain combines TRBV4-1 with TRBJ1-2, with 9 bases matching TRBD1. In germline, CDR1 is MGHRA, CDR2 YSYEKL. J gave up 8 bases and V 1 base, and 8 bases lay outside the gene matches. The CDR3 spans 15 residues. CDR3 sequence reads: CASSQGPGQGGGYTF. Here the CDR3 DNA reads TGCGCCAGCAGCCAAGGACCGGGACAGGGAGGCGGCTACACCTTC.

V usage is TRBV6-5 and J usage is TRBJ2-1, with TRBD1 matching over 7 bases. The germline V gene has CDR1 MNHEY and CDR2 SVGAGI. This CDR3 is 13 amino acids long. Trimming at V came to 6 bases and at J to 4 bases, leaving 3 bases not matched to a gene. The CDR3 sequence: CASRLDRYNEQFF. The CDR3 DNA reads TGTGCCAGCAGACTGGACAGGTACAATGAGCAGTTCTTC.

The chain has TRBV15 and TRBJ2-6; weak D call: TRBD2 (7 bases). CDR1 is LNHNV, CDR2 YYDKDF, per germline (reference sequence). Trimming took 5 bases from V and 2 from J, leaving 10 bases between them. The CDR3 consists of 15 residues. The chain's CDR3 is CATSEGGTGANVLTF. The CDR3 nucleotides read TGTGCCACCAGCGAGGGGGGGACTGGGGCCAACGTCCTGACTTTC. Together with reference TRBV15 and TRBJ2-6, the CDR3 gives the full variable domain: DAMVIQNPRYQVTQFGKPVTLSCSQTLNHNVMYWYQQKSSQAPKLLFHYYDKDFNNEADTPDNFQSRRPNTSFCFLDIRSPGLGDTAMYLCATSEGGTGANVLTFGAGSRLTVL.

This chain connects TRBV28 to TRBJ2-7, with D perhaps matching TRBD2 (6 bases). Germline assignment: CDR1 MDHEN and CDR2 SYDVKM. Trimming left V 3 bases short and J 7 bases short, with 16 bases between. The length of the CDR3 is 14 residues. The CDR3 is CASSLGSGVGEQYF. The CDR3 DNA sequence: TGTGCCAGCAGTTTGGGGTCGGGAGTAGGGGAGCAGTACTTC. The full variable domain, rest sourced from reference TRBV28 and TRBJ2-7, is DVKVTQSSRYLVKRTGEKVFLECVQDMDHENMFWYRQDPGLGLRLIYFSYDVKMKEKGDIPEGYSVSREKKERFSLILESASTNQTSMYLCASSLGSGVGEQYFGPGTRLTVT.

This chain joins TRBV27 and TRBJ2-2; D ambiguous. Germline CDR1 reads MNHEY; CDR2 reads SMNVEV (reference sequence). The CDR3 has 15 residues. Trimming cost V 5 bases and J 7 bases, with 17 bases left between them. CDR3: CASSPRQGRVGELFF. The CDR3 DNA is TGTGCCAGCAGTCCCCGACAAGGAAGAGTCGGGGAGCTGTTTTTT.